These 24 T cell receptor beta chains originate from one sample sequenced in a study of T-cell memory formation after mild COVID-19. TCRdb itself ran the 5' RACE reads through MiXCR, one entry per CDR3 protein. The data show approximately 400,000 distinct CDR3 sequences, 18% seen once. Sequencing was done on a sample of PBMCs or a T cell subset sorted from them (not recorded which). The source of these receptors is a young man who had mild COVID-19 (a few samples of this study predate the infection). Cell type and time point are not known.

In this sample, this clonotype turned up a few times. V and J are TRBV4-3 and TRBJ1-5; no definite D call. The CDR3 is made up of 15 amino acids. V lost 1 base to trimming and J lost 2 bases, with 9 bases between them. Germline CDR1 LGHNA, CDR2 YSLEER. CDR3: CASSQGRLGNQPQHF. CDR3 coding DNA: TGCGCCAGCAGCCAAGGCCGACTGGGCAATCAGCCCCAGCATTTT.

V gene TRBV7-8 combines with J gene TRBJ2-6; 8 bases map to TRBD2. This CDR3 is built from 18 residues. V lost 5 bases to trimming and J lost 0 bases; unmatched junction nucleotides: 9. Germline V CDR1 and CDR2: SGHVS, FQNEAQ. DNA of the CDR3: TGTGCCAGCAGCCCCGGGAGGGGTGGATACTCTGGGGCCAACGTCCTGACTTTC. The encoded protein is CASSPGRGGYSGANVLTF. Filled out from reference TRBV7-8 and TRBJ2-6, the complete variable domain reads GAGVSQSPRYKVAKRGQDVALRCDPISGHVSLFWYQQALGQGPEFLTYFQNEAQLDKSGLPSDRFFAERPEGSVSTLKIQRTQQEDSAVYLCASSPGRGGYSGANVLTFGAGSRLTVL.

This clonotype was counted at least ten times. The chain carries TRBV10-3 and TRBJ2-7, with no clear D. Trimming cost V 3 bases and J 2 bases, with 8 bases left between them. The CDR3 loop spans 13 amino acids. Looked up from germline, CDR1 is ENHRY and CDR2 is SYGVKD. CDR3 region: CAISDVKAYEQYF. The CDR3 DNA is TGTGCCATCAGTGACGTTAAGGCCTACGAGCAGTACTTC.

V gene TRBV27 combines with J gene TRBJ2-2; the D gene is possibly TRBD1 (6 bases). Trimming shortened V by 5 bases and J by 3 bases, and 13 bases separated the two germline ends. Per germline, CDR1 MNHEY and CDR2 SMNVEV (reference sequence). CDR3 length: 15 residues. The CDR3 sequence: CASSHRWTDTGELFF. The CDR3 bases are TGTGCCAGCAGTCACCGCTGGACAGACACCGGGGAGCTGTTTTTT.

This clonotype showed up just a few times. The chain combines TRBV29-1 with TRBJ2-6; D is unresolved. This CDR3 contains 13 residues. V was shortened by 6 bases and J by 1 base, with 7 bases between the two germline ends. The germline CDR1 and CDR2 sequences are SQVTM and ANQGSEA. In DNA, the CDR3 is TGCAGCGTCGCGAAATCTGGGGCCAACGTCCTGACTTTC. As protein: CSVAKSGANVLTF. The variable domain in full, completed from reference TRBV29-1 and TRBJ2-6, reads SAVISQKPSRDICQRGTSLTIQCQVDSQVTMMFWYRQQPGQSLTLIATANQGSEATYESGFVIDKFPISRPNLTFSTLTVSNMSPEDSSIYLCSVAKSGANVLTFGAGSRLTVL.

The chain carries TRBV7-9 and TRBJ1-1, with a possible D match to TRBD1 (5 bases). V lost 1 base, J lost 4 bases, and 16 bases lay in between. The CDR3 totals 16 residues. Germline CDR1 and CDR2: SEHNR and FQNEAQ (reference sequence). The CDR3 spells CASSLGGALSITEAFF. CDR3 nucleotides: TGTGCCAGCAGCTTAGGCGGGGCTTTATCTATCACTGAAGCTTTCTTT.

The chain is built from TRBV5-1 and TRBJ2-3; a weak D match, TRBD2 (7 bases). V was cut by 4 bases and J by 2 bases, with 20 bases left in between. In germline, CDR1 is SGHRS, CDR2 YFSETQ. The CDR3 is made up of 17 amino acids. CDR3 sequence (DNA): TGCGCCAGCAGCCAGGGGACTATAGCTTTATTCACAGATACGCAGTATTTT. Amino acids: CASSQGTIALFTDTQYF.

This clonotype was observed a handful of times. The chain links TRBV5-1 to TRBJ2-2; D is uncertain. CDR1 is SGHRS and CDR2 is YFSETQ in the germline V gene. The CDR3 runs to 13 residues. Trimming removed 4 bases at V and 6 bases at J, with 10 bases between. The chain's CDR3 is CASSIVEAGELFF. The CDR3 DNA reads as TGCGCCAGCAGCATTGTAGAGGCCGGGGAGCTGTTTTTT.

V and J are TRBV11-2 and TRBJ2-3; D gene uncertain. In germline, CDR1 is SGHAT, CDR2 FQNNGV. Trimming took off 3 bases at V and 7 bases at J, with 8 bases between the two ends. CDR3 length: 12 amino acids. The CDR3 reads CASSFGPNTQYF. DNA for the CDR3: TGTGCCAGCAGCTTTGGGCCAAATACGCAGTATTTT. Drawing the rest from reference TRBV11-2 and TRBJ2-3, the complete variable domain is EAGVAQSPRYKIIEKRQSVAFWCNPISGHATLYWYQQILGQGPKLLIQFQNNGVVDDSQLPKDRFSAERLKGVDSTLKIQPAKLEDSAVYLCASSFGPNTQYFGPGTRLTVL.

This chain connects TRBV4-3 to TRBJ1-3, with D unclear. Per germline, CDR1 LGHNA and CDR2 YSLEER. Trimming stripped 1 base from V and 1 base from J, with 5 bases between. The CDR3 has 14 residues. CDR3 loop: CASSQGNSGNTIYF. For the CDR3, the DNA is TGCGCCAGCAGCCAAGGAAATTCTGGAAACACCATATATTTT.

This clonotype was seen at least ten times. In DNA, the CDR3 is TGTGCCAGCAGGTTCCCGCTCAGCAATGAGCAGTTCTTC. Translating gives CASRFPLSNEQFF. The rearrangement uses TRBV28 and TRBJ2-1; no reliable D call. Germline CDR1 and CDR2: MDHEN and SYDVKM. The CDR3 has 13 amino acids. V was trimmed by 6 bases and J by 6 bases, leaving 12 bases between them.

This clonotype was seen repeatedly, ten times or more. The CDR3 region is CASSLEGVGEKLFF. CDR3 sequence (DNA): TGTGCCAGCAGCTTGGAGGGGGTCGGCGAAAAACTGTTTTTT. The V and J genes are TRBV5-5 and TRBJ1-4; tentative D call: TRBD1 (6 bases). The ends were cut back, 0 bases at V and 8 bases at J, with 11 bases in the middle. There are 14 residues in the CDR3. CDR1 SGHKS and CDR2 YYEKEE come from the germline V gene (reference sequence).

The chain is built from TRBV6-1 and TRBJ2-4; D is possibly TRBD1 or TRBD2 (5 bases each). Per the germline V gene, CDR1 is MNHNS and CDR2 is SASEGT. Trimming pared 0 bases from V and 0 bases from J, leaving 12 bases between. This CDR3 region has 17 residues. The CDR3 reads CASSEARGEIAKNIQYF. In nucleotides, the CDR3 is TGTGCCAGCAGTGAAGCTAGGGGAGAAATAGCCAAAAACATTCAGTACTTC.

J is TRBJ2-5 and V is TRBV7-2, with TRBD2 as a possible D gene (6 bases). The CDR3 has 14 amino acids. The germline V gene has CDR1 SGHTA and CDR2 FQGNSA. The V gene lost 1 base and the J gene lost 5 bases, with 11 bases spanning the gap. The CDR3 DNA sequence: TGTGCCAGCAGCTTAGGCGGGGCGACGGAGACCCAGTACTTC. This translates into CASSLGGATETQYF.

V usage is TRBV7-3 and J usage is TRBJ1-4, with D maybe TRBD1 (5 bases). The CDR3 totals 15 residues. CDR1 is SGHTA and CDR2 is FQGTGA in the germline V gene. V was trimmed by 3 bases and J by 8 bases, leaving 16 bases between them. CDR3 coding DNA: TGTGCCAGCAGCTTCCCTAGACAGCAAGCCGAAAAACTGTTTTTT. The encoded protein is CASSFPRQQAEKLFF.

This clonotype was detected a few times. The chain joins TRBV10-3 to TRBJ2-3; 8 nucleotides match TRBD1. The CDR3 loop spans 13 amino acids. V lost 7 bases to trimming and J lost 2 bases; unmatched junction nucleotides: 2. Looked up from germline, CDR1 is ENHRY and CDR2 is SYGVKD. CDR3 protein: CAIMTGDTDTQYF. For the CDR3, the DNA is TGTGCCATCATGACAGGGGACACAGATACGCAGTATTTT.

The CDR3 DNA follows: TGTGCCAGCAGCTCGCAGACAGGCCGGGGTGAAAAACTGTTTTTT. This sequence encodes CASSSQTGRGEKLFF. The rearrangement links TRBV7-2 to TRBJ1-4; tentative D call: TRBD1 (6 bases). Germline values: CDR1 SGHTA, CDR2 FQGNSA. Trimming removed 4 bases at V and 7 bases at J, with 16 bases between. The CDR3 consists of 15 residues.

This clonotype was seen ten or more times. This chain uses TRBV6-4 with TRBJ2-5; D remains unclear. This CDR3 has 10 residues. V was cut by 7 bases and J by 1 base, with 1 base left in between. Germline CDR1 is MRHNA and CDR2 is SNTAGT. This CDR3 is CASTQETQYF. The DNA for the CDR3 is TGTGCCAGCACCCAAGAGACCCAGTACTTC.

V gene TRBV20-1 combines with J gene TRBJ1-5, with 9 bases identical to TRBD1. V shed 5 bases, J shed 4 bases, and the junction held 9 bases outside the gene matches. Germline CDR1 and CDR2: DFQATT and SNEGSKA (reference sequence). This CDR3 has 15 residues. This chain's CDR3 is CSALQTGGRNQPQHF. The CDR3, as DNA: TGCAGTGCTCTCCAGACAGGGGGGAGAAATCAGCCCCAGCATTTT.

This clonotype turned up a few times. The rearrangement uses TRBV7-2 and TRBJ1-1; 7 positions agree with TRBD1. Germline V gene data show CDR1 as SGHTA and CDR2 as FQGNSA. The V segment lost 3 bases and the J segment 1 base; nucleotides outside the gene matches: 2. The CDR3 is 14 amino acids. CDR3: CASSFDRENTEAFF. The CDR3 DNA is TGTGCCAGCAGCTTTGACAGGGAGAACACTGAAGCTTTCTTT.

This clonotype has a handful of counts. The rearrangement uses TRBV5-6 and TRBJ2-1; maybe TRBD2 (6 bases). V lost 0 bases and J 12 bases, leaving 13 bases between the germline ends. Germline CDR1 is SGHDT and CDR2 is YYEEEE. This CDR3 comprises 13 residues. The CDR3 DNA reads as TGTGCCAGCAGCTTGGCGAGGGCCGGGAGGCAGTTCTTC. The encoded protein is CASSLARAGRQFF.

The chain has TRBV2 and TRBJ1-3; D remains unclear. Between the trimmed V and J ends, which lost 6 bases and 2 bases, there was a span of 8 bases. Per germline, CDR1 SNHLY and CDR2 FYNNEI. CDR3 length: 13 amino acids. The CDR3 sequence: CASSRRAGNTIYF. The CDR3 DNA sequence: TGTGCCAGCAGCCGTCGGGCTGGAAACACCATATATTTT.

This clonotype was detected only a few times. The chain joins TRBV5-1 to TRBJ2-3; 16 nucleotides line up with TRBD2. The CDR3 sequence is 17 residues long. The V gene's germline CDR1 is SGHRS and CDR2 YFSETQ. V shed 3 bases, J shed 4 bases, and the junction held 5 bases outside the gene matches. As DNA, the CDR3 is TGCGCCAGCAGCTCGGGACTAGCGGGGGGGCTCGCAGATACGCAGTATTTT. It encodes CASSSGLAGGLADTQYF.

This clonotype was seen a handful of times. V gene TRBV4-2 combines with J gene TRBJ2-3; TRBD2 matches at 8 bases. This CDR3 spans 18 amino acids. From germline, CDR1 is LGHNA and CDR2 YNFKEQ. J was trimmed by 2 bases and V by 3 bases; bases with no gene match: 13. CDR3 region: CASSQAGRAGALTDTQYF. CDR3 in DNA: TGTGCCAGCAGCCAGGCCGGGAGAGCGGGGGCCCTCACAGATACGCAGTATTTT.